Presented here are 7 T cell receptor beta chains from one specimen sequenced in a study of T cell responses to AZD1222 COVID-19 vaccine. Method: immunoSEQ multiplex PCR; TCRdb's copy keeps in-frame clones and lacks some. The sample shows roughly 150,000 clones, approximately 90% of them seen only once. The source was peripheral blood, collected on day 0 of AZD1222 vaccination. Source of these receptors: an adult in good health.

This clone is a singleton in its sample. The chain employs TRBV5-4 and TRBJ2-2; D gene unclear. Between the trimmed V and J ends, which lost 4 bases and 3 bases, there was a span of 13 bases. CDR1 is SGHNT and CDR2 is YYREEE in the germline V gene (reference sequence). There are 15 residues in the CDR3. The CDR3 is CASSPEDKYTGELFF. In DNA, the CDR3 is TGTGCCAGCAGCCCGGAAGACAAGTACACCGGGGAGCTGTTTTTT.

The V and J genes are TRBV4-1 and TRBJ1-2, with D unresolved. The CDR3 runs to 17 residues. V was clipped by 0 bases and J by 5 bases, with 19 bases between them. The germline V gene encodes CDR1 MGHRA and CDR2 YSYEKL. The CDR3, as DNA: TGCGCCAGCAGCCAAGATAATGACGGGCCTAACGTTTATGGCTACACCTTC. This encodes CASSQDNDGPNVYGYTF.

The chain uses TRBV28 and TRBJ2-3, with D perhaps TRBD1 or TRBD2 (5 bases each). The V end lost 4 bases, the J end lost 2 bases, and 16 bases lay between the germline ends. CDR3 length: 16 residues. Germline-derived CDR1 and CDR2 are MDHEN and SYDVKM. CDR3 DNA: TGTGCCAGCAGTTCCCACGGGGCCCAAACCACAGATACGCAGTATTTT. Amino acid sequence: CASSSHGAQTTDTQYF. The full variable domain, with the rest looked up from reference TRBV28 and TRBJ2-3, is DVKVTQSSRYLVKRTGEKVFLECVQDMDHENMFWYRQDPGLGLRLIYFSYDVKMKEKGDIPEGYSVSREKKERFSLILESASTNQTSMYLCASSSHGAQTTDTQYFGPGTRLTVL.

J is TRBJ1-4 and V is TRBV27; no definite D call. The CDR3 spans 14 residues. The germline gives CDR1 MNHEY, CDR2 SMNVEV (reference sequence). Trimming took off 4 bases at V and 4 bases at J, with 10 bases between the two ends. The CDR3: CASSYSGYNEKLFF. CDR3 bases: TGTGCCAGCAGTTACTCGGGGTATAATGAAAAACTGTTTTTT.

The count of this clone is one. The V call is TRBV28, the J call TRBJ1-5, with D perhaps TRBD1 (6 bases). V lost 2 bases to trimming and J lost 3 bases, with 23 bases between them. There are 19 residues in the CDR3. The germline V gene has CDR1 MDHEN and CDR2 SYDVKM. Written as DNA, the CDR3 is TGTGCCAGCAGTTTAGTGAGGCCGGGACAAGGGAACCTCAATCAGCCCCAGCATTTT. Amino acid sequence: CASSLVRPGQGNLNQPQHF.

The chain couples TRBV7-9 to TRBJ1-5; TRBD1 might be the D (6 bases). The CDR3 has 14 amino acids. Trimming took 1 base from V and 5 from J, leaving 9 bases between them. Germline V lookup: CDR1 SEHNR, CDR2 FQNEAQ (reference sequence). CDR3 sequence: CASSLDRVDQPQHF. The CDR3 nucleotides read TGTGCCAGCAGCTTAGACAGGGTGGATCAGCCCCAGCATTTT.

The V and J genes are TRBV6-2 or TRBV6-3 and TRBJ2-7; 11 bases are shared with TRBD2. Germline trimming cut 4 bases from V and 0 bases from J; bases unmatched to any gene: 8. Germline V lookup: CDR1 MNHEY, CDR2 SVGEGT. The CDR3 spans 17 residues. DNA for the CDR3: TGTGCCAGCAGTTCCCGACCGGGACTAGCGGACTCCTACGAGCAGTACTTC. It is translated as CASSSRPGLADSYEQYF.